These 18 T cell receptor beta chains were sequenced from one sample in a study of T cell changes during pregnancy in multiple sclerosis. Libraries were prepared by immunoSEQ multiplex PCR; TCRdb keeps only in-frame clonotypes and omits some of them. Found here are approximately 74,000 clones, 75% to 90% of them singletons; the top ten hold roughly 3.3%. This specimen was peripheral blood, taken before pregnancy. These receptors came from a female donor with multiple sclerosis, enrolled in a pregnancy study.

The chain has TRBV27 and TRBJ2-7; D gene uncertain. V lost 2 bases, J lost 0 bases, and 11 bases lay in between. The CDR3 has 15 amino acids. CDR1 and CDR2 from the germline V gene are MNHEY and SMNVEV (reference sequence). CDR3 nucleotide sequence: TGTGCCAGCAGTTTAGGAGCTTCCAACTCCTACGAGCAGTACTTC. The encoded protein is CASSLGASNSYEQYF.

The chain uses TRBV6-5 and TRBJ2-1; D is uncertain. CDR3 length equals 14 residues. V was clipped by 0 bases and J by 7 bases, with 10 bases between them. From germline, CDR1 is MNHEY and CDR2 SVGAGI. The CDR3 bases are TGTGCCAGCAGTTACTCTCGGTTTGTGAATGAGCAGTTCTTC. Its protein is CASSYSRFVNEQFF.

V gene TRBV11-2 combines with J gene TRBJ2-7; D might be TRBD1 (6 bases). Germline V gives CDR1 SGHAT, CDR2 FQNNGV. The CDR3 contains 16 residues. V shed 0 bases and J shed 0 bases, with 12 bases lying between them. The CDR3 DNA reads as TGTGCCAGCAGCTTAGATGCAGGGGTTAGCTCCTACGAGCAGTACTTC. Amino acids: CASSLDAGVSSYEQYF.

This clone was observed once. The chain uses TRBV6-5 and TRBJ1-2; no firm D call. CDR1 and CDR2 (germline): MNHEY, SVGAGI. This CDR3 region has 14 residues. The ends were cut back, 3 bases at V and 4 bases at J, with 12 bases in the middle. CDR3 sequence (DNA): TGTGCCAGCAGTTATTCGAATGGAGCCTATGGCTACACCTTC. Amino acids: CASSYSNGAYGYTF.

J is TRBJ2-5 and V is TRBV13; 9 positions match TRBD1. J was trimmed by 5 bases and V by 8 bases; bases with no gene match: 3. In germline, CDR1 is PRHDT, CDR2 FYEKMQ (reference sequence). The CDR3 has 12 amino acids. CDR3 residues: CASGQGSETQYF. DNA for the CDR3: TGTGCCAGCGGACAGGGGTCGGAGACCCAGTACTTC.

The chain has TRBV4-1 and TRBJ2-2; D not resolved. CDR1 is MGHRA and CDR2 is YSYEKL in the germline V gene. Trimming pared 1 base from V and 6 bases from J, leaving 9 bases between. The CDR3 is 14 residues long. CDR3 residues: CASSQAVRPGELFF. The CDR3 bases are TGCGCCAGCAGCCAAGCGGTCCGTCCCGGGGAGCTGTTTTTT.

V and J are TRBV6-5 and TRBJ2-1, with TRBD2 matching over 11 bases. Trimming removed 2 bases from V and 4 bases from J; junction bases left unmatched: 1. The CDR3 consists of 15 residues. Germline CDR1 is MNHEY and CDR2 is SVGAGI. The DNA of the CDR3 is TGTGCCAGCAGTTACACTAGCGGGGGATACAATGAGCAGTTCTTC. Translated, it gives CASSYTSGGYNEQFF.

This clone was found once. This rearrangement joins TRBV4-3 to TRBJ1-1, with unresolved D. V was cut by 1 base and J by 1 base, with 16 bases left in between. The CDR3 sequence is 17 residues long. Per germline, CDR1 LGHNA and CDR2 YSLEER. In DNA form, the CDR3 reads TGCGCCAGCAGCCAAGTTATGAGCCTACCCTCGAACACTGAAGCTTTCTTT. The encoded protein is CASSQVMSLPSNTEAFF.

The chain has TRBV18 and TRBJ1-5, with a tentative D call TRBD1 (5 bases). Deletions cut 3 bases from V and 3 bases from J, with 12 bases between. The CDR3 is 15 amino acids. CDR1 KGHSH and CDR2 LQKENI come from the germline V gene. The CDR3 is CASSPPGGSNQPQHF. The CDR3 coding sequence is TGTGCCAGCTCACCCCCGGGGGGGTCCAATCAGCCCCAGCATTTT.

This clone was counted once. The J gene is TRBJ1-3, the V gene TRBV11-2; D ambiguous. The CDR3 spans 17 residues. V was clipped by 1 base and J by 0 bases, with 13 bases between them. In germline, CDR1 is SGHAT, CDR2 FQNNGV. The CDR3 loop is CASSLGRGATSGNTIYF. The DNA for the CDR3 is TGTGCCAGCAGCTTAGGGCGGGGAGCTACCTCTGGAAACACCATATATTTT.

V gene TRBV5-1 combines with J gene TRBJ2-1, with D unclear. The germline V gene has CDR1 SGHRS and CDR2 YFSETQ. V lost 1 base, J lost 10 bases, and 12 bases lay in between. This CDR3 has 13 amino acids. CDR3 loop: CASSLWWAGEQFF. DNA of the CDR3: TGCGCCAGCAGCTTGTGGTGGGCTGGAGAGCAGTTCTTC. Complete variable domain (other parts from reference TRBV5-1 and TRBJ2-1): KAGVTQTPRYLIKTRGQQVTLSCSPISGHRSVSWYQQTPGQGLQFLFEYFSETQRNKGNFPGRFSGRQFSNSRSEMNVSTLELGDSALYLCASSLWWAGEQFFGPGTRLTVL.

The chain is built from TRBV5-4 and TRBJ2-3; 10 bases align to TRBD2. Per germline, CDR1 SGHNT and CDR2 YYREEE (reference sequence). The CDR3 has 17 residues. Trimming at V came to 0 bases and at J to 1 base, leaving 5 bases not matched to a gene. The CDR3 DNA follows: TGTGCCAGCAGCTTGGGAGCCCTAGCGGGAGGCACAGATACGCAGTATTTT. Its protein is CASSLGALAGGTDTQYF.

As regards this clone: Its ends do not fully match the called genes, so a read error is possible. This rearrangement joins TRBV5-6 to TRBJ1-5; D perhaps matches TRBD1 (6 bases). The CDR3 contains 16 residues. Germline CDR1 and CDR2: SGHDT and YYEEEE. The CDR3 DNA reads as TGTGCCAGCAGCTTGTTTCTCAGCAGGGGCAACCAGCCCCAGCATTTT. This encodes CASSLFLSRGNQPQHF. The whole variable domain, filled in from reference TRBV5-6 and TRBJ1-5, reads DAGVTQSPTHLIKTRGQQVTLRCSPKSGHDTVSWYQQALGQGPQFIFQYYEEEERQRGNFPDRFSGHQFPNYSSELNVNALLLGDSALYLCASSLFLSRGNQPQHFGDGTRLSIL.

The chain has TRBV27 and TRBJ2-7, with 10 bases that match TRBD1. CDR3 length equals 14 residues. Germline-derived CDR1 and CDR2 are MNHEY and SMNVEV (reference sequence). V gave up 4 bases and J gave up 4 bases; unmatched junction bases: 4. In DNA form, the CDR3 reads TGTGCCAGCAGTTCGGGACAGGGGCCGTACGAGCAGTACTTC. It translates to CASSSGQGPYEQYF.

J is TRBJ2-5 and V is TRBV6-1, with D possibly matching TRBD2 (6 bases). The CDR3 covers 15 residues. The germline gives CDR1 MNHNS, CDR2 SASEGT. V gave up 4 bases and J gave up 4 bases, with 16 bases separating them. CDR3 in amino acids: CASSALQDGGETQYF. The CDR3 DNA is TGTGCCAGCAGTGCCCTTCAGGACGGGGGAGAGACCCAGTACTTC.

This chain connects TRBV7-9 to TRBJ2-1; 9 bases match TRBD2. The V and J ends lost 5 bases and 5 bases, in that order; junction bases with no gene match: 4. Germline V gene lookup returns CDR1 SEHNR and CDR2 FQNEAQ (reference sequence). The CDR3 covers 14 residues. CDR3 sequence (DNA): TGTGCCAGCAGCCGACTAGCGGAAAACAATGAGCAGTTCTTC. Its protein is CASSRLAENNEQFF.

The J gene is TRBJ2-1, the V gene TRBV20-1; D possibly matches TRBD1 or TRBD2 (6 bases each). Trimming cost V 7 bases and J 9 bases, with 13 bases left between them. This CDR3 spans 11 amino acids. Germline values: CDR1 DFQATT, CDR2 SNEGSKA (reference sequence). CDR3 bases: TGCAGTGTTAGGGGGGCGGCTGAGCAGTTCTTC. Protein: CSVRGAAEQFF.

V and J are TRBV11-2 and TRBJ2-7, with D unclear. CDR1 SGHAT and CDR2 FQNNGV come from the germline V gene. CDR3 size: 15 residues. Trimming stripped 1 base from V and 6 bases from J, with 16 bases between. The CDR3 nucleotides read TGTGCCAGCAGCTTAGTCGGCGGAGTCCTGGGCGAGCAGTACTTC. Translating gives CASSLVGGVLGEQYF.